This TCR beta chain was sequenced in a study of OX40 agonist ivuxolimab in advanced cancers. The CDR3 length is 16 residues. The V segment lost 6 bases and the J segment 0 bases; nucleotides outside the gene matches: 8. The germline gives CDR1 SGHAT, CDR2 FQNNGV. Produced via immunoSEQ multiplex PCR; TCRdb's table is partial and in-frame only. The repertoire consists of about 80,000 clones, with approximately 84% occurring once and the leading ten covering around 25%. The sequencing used CD4+ or CD8+ T cells sorted from blood, collected in a trial of the OX40 agonist ivuxolimab. This receptor was obtained from an adult with an advanced solid tumor such as melanoma, head and neck, liver or kidney cancer. The rearrangement uses TRBV11-2 and TRBJ1-3; 7 positions agree with TRBD1. Here the CDR3 reads CASRGTDYFSGNTIYF. Here the CDR3 DNA reads TGTGCCAGCAGAGGGACAGATTACTTCTCTGGAAACACCATATATTTT.